A selection of T cell receptor beta chains follows, all from one sample in a study of blood T cell repertoires in COVID-19. TCRdb's copy holds only in-frame clones and misses some; the assay was immunoSEQ multiplex PCR. The sample contains about 66,000 clones, 82% of which appear only once. Input material: peripheral blood. Receptors originate from a man in his 60s with acute or convalescent COVID-19. Both conserved end residues are part of each CDR3. The order of the fields is V gene, clone size, D gene, J gene, CDR3 length, CDR3 DNA, CDR3 protein. The D gene is left open where the match is weak. Clone sizes are given selectively: once, few, many, or a class where the clone is expanded.

v_call: TRBV9
clone_size: -
d_call: TRBD1
j_call: TRBJ1-5
cdr3_length: 15
cdr3_nt: TGTGCCAGCAGCTCCGGGACAGGATCTTATCAGCCCCAGCATTTT
cdr3_aa: CASSSGTGSYQPQHF

v_call: TRBV5-4
clone_size: -
d_call: -
j_call: TRBJ2-1
cdr3_length: 14
cdr3_nt: TGTGCCAGCAGCCGCGGGACCGACTTCAATGAGCAGTTCTTC
cdr3_aa: CASSRGTDFNEQFF

v_call: TRBV3-1/TRBV3-2
clone_size: -
d_call: -
j_call: TRBJ2-6
cdr3_length: 19
cdr3_nt: TGTGCCAGCAGCCAGAACGGGGGGCGACAGGAGACTGGGGCCAACGTCCTGACTTTC
cdr3_aa: CASSQNGGRQETGANVLTF

v_call: TRBV7-8
clone_size: -
d_call: -
j_call: TRBJ1-5
cdr3_length: 16
cdr3_nt: TGTGCCAGCAGCCCAAGTTCGGGGGAATGGAATCAGCCCCAGCATTTT
cdr3_aa: CASSPSSGEWNQPQHF

v_call: TRBV10-2
clone_size: -
d_call: -
j_call: TRBJ2-5
cdr3_length: 15
cdr3_nt: TGCGCCAGCACCTCAAGGGACACGGATTGGGGGACCCAGTACTTC
cdr3_aa: CASTSRDTDWGTQYF

v_call: TRBV21-1
clone_size: -
d_call: -
j_call: TRBJ1-2
cdr3_length: 17
cdr3_nt: TGTGCCAGCAGCAAAGGGACGGTCGGCGGGCAGCGCTATGGCTACACCTTC
cdr3_aa: CASSKGTVGGQRYGYTF

v_call: TRBV3-1/TRBV3-2
clone_size: many
d_call: -
j_call: TRBJ1-1
cdr3_length: 15
cdr3_nt: TGTGCCAGCAGCGAGAGAGGGTCGGGGTCCACTGAAGCTTTCTTT
cdr3_aa: CASSERGSGSTEAFF

v_call: TRBV6-5
clone_size: once
d_call: -
j_call: TRBJ1-1
cdr3_length: 15
cdr3_nt: TGTGCCAGCAGTCCCTGGGACGGGAGGAACACTGAAGCTTTCTTT
cdr3_aa: CASSPWDGRNTEAFF

v_call: TRBV6-6
clone_size: -
d_call: -
j_call: TRBJ2-5
cdr3_length: 15
cdr3_nt: TGTGCCAGCAGTTATGGGACTCCCCGCCAAGAGACCCAGTACTTC
cdr3_aa: CASSYGTPRQETQYF

v_call: TRBV11-2
clone_size: -
d_call: -
j_call: TRBJ1-4
cdr3_length: 15
cdr3_nt: TGTGCCAGCAGCTTAGACGGGACTGCTAATGAAAAACTGTTTTTT
cdr3_aa: CASSLDGTANEKLFF

v_call: TRBV5-6
clone_size: -
d_call: -
j_call: TRBJ1-1
cdr3_length: 14
cdr3_nt: TGTGCCAGCCAGAACAGCCCCATGAACACTGAAGCTTTCTTT
cdr3_aa: CASQNSPMNTEAFF

v_call: TRBV7-2
clone_size: once
d_call: -
j_call: TRBJ2-2
cdr3_length: 15
cdr3_nt: TGTGCCAGCAGCTTAGGGGCGACCTACACCGGGGAGCTGTTTTTT
cdr3_aa: CASSLGATYTGELFF

v_call: TRBV19
clone_size: -
d_call: -
j_call: TRBJ2-2
cdr3_length: 11
cdr3_nt: TGTGCCAGTAGTTATACCGGGGAGCTGTTTTTT
cdr3_aa: CASSYTGELFF

v_call: TRBV30
clone_size: -
d_call: TRBD1
j_call: TRBJ1-2
cdr3_length: 13
cdr3_nt: TGTGCCTGGAGTGGTGGAGGGGGCGGTGGCTACACCTTC
cdr3_aa: CAWSGGGGGGYTF

v_call: TRBV5-1
clone_size: -
d_call: TRBD1
j_call: TRBJ1-2
cdr3_length: 13
cdr3_nt: TGCGCCAGCAGCGCCCAGGGGGACTATGGCTACACCTTC
cdr3_aa: CASSAQGDYGYTF

v_call: TRBV5-5
clone_size: -
d_call: TRBD2
j_call: TRBJ2-3
cdr3_length: 17
cdr3_nt: TGTGCCAGCAGCCCTGGAGTGTGGCGGGGGAGCACAGATACGCAGTATTTT
cdr3_aa: CASSPGVWRGSTDTQYF

v_call: TRBV19
clone_size: once
d_call: -
j_call: TRBJ1-6
cdr3_length: 13
cdr3_nt: TGTGCTAGTAGTCGTCAGGGGAATTCACCCCTCCACTTT
cdr3_aa: CASSRQGNSPLHF

v_call: TRBV3-1/TRBV3-2
clone_size: -
d_call: TRBD1
j_call: TRBJ1-5
cdr3_length: 13
cdr3_nt: TGTGCCAGCAGCCTCGGACAGGGAAGTCCCCAGCATTTT
cdr3_aa: CASSLGQGSPQHF

v_call: TRBV5-1
clone_size: -
d_call: TRBD2
j_call: TRBJ2-3
cdr3_length: 15
cdr3_nt: TGCGCCAGCAGCCAGGTGGGCGGGGGGCCCAATACGCAGTATTTT
cdr3_aa: CASSQVGGGPNTQYF

v_call: TRBV19
clone_size: once
d_call: -
j_call: TRBJ1-2
cdr3_length: 14
cdr3_nt: TGTGCCAGTAGTATAGGGGGCCAGGGCTATGGCTACACCTTC
cdr3_aa: CASSIGGQGYGYTF

v_call: TRBV14
clone_size: -
d_call: TRBD2
j_call: TRBJ2-3
cdr3_length: 13
cdr3_nt: TGTGCCAGCAGCCTCAAGTGGGGGGGTACGCAGTATTTT
cdr3_aa: CASSLKWGGTQYF

v_call: TRBV23-1
clone_size: -
d_call: TRBD1
j_call: TRBJ1-2
cdr3_length: 14
cdr3_nt: TGCGCCAGCAGTCTGAGGACAGGGTTCCATGGCTACACCTTC
cdr3_aa: CASSLRTGFHGYTF

v_call: TRBV2
clone_size: -
d_call: -
j_call: TRBJ1-2
cdr3_length: 16
cdr3_nt: TGTGCCAGCAGTGAAGCGCGGGCGACGACTAACTATGGCTACACCTTC
cdr3_aa: CASSEARATTNYGYTF

v_call: TRBV4-3
clone_size: -
d_call: TRBD1
j_call: TRBJ1-2
cdr3_length: 13
cdr3_nt: TGCGCCAGCAGCCTGGGACAGGGGATCGGCTACACCTTC
cdr3_aa: CASSLGQGIGYTF

v_call: TRBV3-1/TRBV3-2
clone_size: -
d_call: TRBD1
j_call: TRBJ2-1
cdr3_length: 15
cdr3_nt: TGTGCCAGCAGCCCAAGGACAGGGGGCTACAATGAGCAGTTCTTC
cdr3_aa: CASSPRTGGYNEQFF

v_call: TRBV24-1
clone_size: -
d_call: TRBD1
j_call: TRBJ2-2
cdr3_length: 15
cdr3_nt: TGTGCCACCAGTGATTCGCAGGGGGCCTTGGGGGAGCTGTTTTTT
cdr3_aa: CATSDSQGALGELFF

v_call: TRBV6-2/TRBV6-3
clone_size: -
d_call: -
j_call: TRBJ1-5
cdr3_length: 17
cdr3_nt: TGTGCCAGCAGTCAGCCGGGACTGCTGTCGAGCAATCAGCCCCAGCATTTT
cdr3_aa: CASSQPGLLSSNQPQHF

v_call: TRBV5-5
clone_size: once
d_call: -
j_call: TRBJ2-2
cdr3_length: 15
cdr3_nt: TGTGCCAGCAGCTCTCCGTCGGGGAACACCGGGGAGCTGTTTTTT
cdr3_aa: CASSSPSGNTGELFF

v_call: TRBV6-6
clone_size: few
d_call: -
j_call: TRBJ1-4
cdr3_length: 18
cdr3_nt: TGTGCCAGCAGTCCCCGGCTGGGGGGTGTTGCAACTAATGAAAAACTGTTTTTT
cdr3_aa: CASSPRLGGVATNEKLFF

v_call: TRBV7-9
clone_size: -
d_call: -
j_call: TRBJ1-1
cdr3_length: 13
cdr3_nt: TGTGCCAGCAGCCCGGCGGGGAACACTGAAGCTTTCTTT
cdr3_aa: CASSPAGNTEAFF

v_call: TRBV7-9
clone_size: few
d_call: -
j_call: TRBJ1-2
cdr3_length: 15
cdr3_nt: TGTGCCAGCAGCTTAGGGACAGTGGGGATCTATGGCTACACCTTC
cdr3_aa: CASSLGTVGIYGYTF

v_call: TRBV4-3
clone_size: once
d_call: -
j_call: TRBJ2-1
cdr3_length: 15
cdr3_nt: TGCGCCAGCAGCCAAGATCCCCGGTACGACAATGAGCAGTTCTTC
cdr3_aa: CASSQDPRYDNEQFF

v_call: TRBV11-3
clone_size: -
d_call: -
j_call: TRBJ1-1
cdr3_length: 13
cdr3_nt: TGTGCCAGCAGCTACGGGACAAAAGCTGAAGCTTTCTTT
cdr3_aa: CASSYGTKAEAFF

v_call: TRBV19
clone_size: few
d_call: -
j_call: TRBJ1-5
cdr3_length: 15
cdr3_nt: TGTGCCAGTACCTTCGCAGGGTATCGGGATCAGCCCCAGCATTTT
cdr3_aa: CASTFAGYRDQPQHF

v_call: TRBV7-9
clone_size: few
d_call: TRBD1
j_call: TRBJ1-5
cdr3_length: 15
cdr3_nt: TGTGCCAGCAGCTTAGTTGGGACAGGCAATCAGCCCCAGCATTTT
cdr3_aa: CASSLVGTGNQPQHF

v_call: TRBV5-6
clone_size: -
d_call: -
j_call: TRBJ2-5
cdr3_length: 13
cdr3_nt: TGTGCCAGCAGCTTGGTACTAGGCGAGACCCAGTACTTC
cdr3_aa: CASSLVLGETQYF

v_call: TRBV6-5
clone_size: -
d_call: TRBD1
j_call: TRBJ1-1
cdr3_length: 14
cdr3_nt: TGTGCCAGCAGACCGACAGGGGGCATCACTGAAGCTTTCTTT
cdr3_aa: CASRPTGGITEAFF

v_call: TRBV5-6
clone_size: -
d_call: -
j_call: TRBJ2-5
cdr3_length: 13
cdr3_nt: TGTGCCAGCAGCTCGAGATTCAAAGAGACCCAGTACTTC
cdr3_aa: CASSSRFKETQYF

v_call: TRBV6-5
clone_size: -
d_call: -
j_call: TRBJ1-1
cdr3_length: 15
cdr3_nt: TGTGCCAGCTGGCTGGGGCCCCCCCGTGGCCCTGAAGCTTTCTTT
cdr3_aa: CASWLGPPRGPEAFF

v_call: TRBV27
clone_size: -
d_call: TRBD1
j_call: TRBJ1-2
cdr3_length: 16
cdr3_nt: TGTGCCAGCAGTTTAATCGGACAGGGGGCCTCTTACGGCTACACCTTC
cdr3_aa: CASSLIGQGASYGYTF

v_call: TRBV15
clone_size: -
d_call: -
j_call: TRBJ1-2
cdr3_length: 12
cdr3_nt: TGTGCCACCAGCACGACAGAGAACCTCTACACCTTC
cdr3_aa: CATSTTENLYTF

v_call: TRBV4-3
clone_size: -
d_call: TRBD1
j_call: TRBJ1-6
cdr3_length: 16
cdr3_nt: TGCGCCAGCAGCCAAGAAAGACAGGGCCATAATTCACCCCTCCACTTT
cdr3_aa: CASSQERQGHNSPLHF

v_call: TRBV7-9
clone_size: -
d_call: -
j_call: TRBJ1-6
cdr3_length: 19
cdr3_nt: TGTGCCAGCAGCTTCTCGGGTTCCCAGACAGCGTCCTATAATTCACCCCTCCACTTT
cdr3_aa: CASSFSGSQTASYNSPLHF

v_call: TRBV5-1
clone_size: -
d_call: TRBD2
j_call: TRBJ2-3
cdr3_length: 18
cdr3_nt: TGCGCCAGCAGCCCCGGACTAGCGGGGGGGCCTAGCACAGATACGCAGTATTTT
cdr3_aa: CASSPGLAGGPSTDTQYF

v_call: TRBV9
clone_size: -
d_call: TRBD1
j_call: TRBJ2-3
cdr3_length: 15
cdr3_nt: TGTGCCAGCAGCGTGGGACAGGGGTACACAGATACGCAGTATTTT
cdr3_aa: CASSVGQGYTDTQYF

v_call: TRBV5-4
clone_size: -
d_call: -
j_call: TRBJ1-5
cdr3_length: 12
cdr3_nt: TGTGCCAGCAGCTTGGGAGATCAGCCCCAGCATTTT
cdr3_aa: CASSLGDQPQHF

v_call: TRBV6-2/TRBV6-3
clone_size: -
d_call: -
j_call: TRBJ2-3
cdr3_length: 16
cdr3_nt: TGTGCCAGCAGCAACGCTGCACTAGACAACCAAGATACGCAGTATTTT
cdr3_aa: CASSNAALDNQDTQYF

v_call: TRBV5-4
clone_size: -
d_call: -
j_call: TRBJ2-2
cdr3_length: 15
cdr3_nt: TGTGCCAGCAGCTTGGACAGAATGAACACCGGGGAGCTGTTTTTT
cdr3_aa: CASSLDRMNTGELFF

v_call: TRBV10-2
clone_size: -
d_call: TRBD2
j_call: TRBJ2-3
cdr3_length: 15
cdr3_nt: TGCGCCAGCAGGCATAGCGGGGGGGGTACAGATACGCAGTATTTT
cdr3_aa: CASRHSGGGTDTQYF

v_call: TRBV27
clone_size: -
d_call: -
j_call: TRBJ2-3
cdr3_length: 14
cdr3_nt: TGTGCCAGCAGTTTGGGGCGAGCCACAGATACGCAGTATTTT
cdr3_aa: CASSLGRATDTQYF

v_call: TRBV24-1
clone_size: -
d_call: -
j_call: TRBJ2-3
cdr3_length: 16
cdr3_nt: TGTGCCACCAGTGACCCCCAAGGGGGAGGCACAGATACGCAGTATTTT
cdr3_aa: CATSDPQGGGTDTQYF

v_call: TRBV14
clone_size: few
d_call: -
j_call: TRBJ1-6
cdr3_length: 14
cdr3_nt: TGTGCCAGCAGCCAAGAGGCGGTGCATTCACCCCTCCACTTT
cdr3_aa: CASSQEAVHSPLHF

v_call: TRBV6-5
clone_size: -
d_call: TRBD1
j_call: TRBJ2-1
cdr3_length: 15
cdr3_nt: TGTGCCAGCAGTTACAGTTGGGACAGGGGGGATGAGCAGTTCTTC
cdr3_aa: CASSYSWDRGDEQFF

v_call: TRBV10-3
clone_size: -
d_call: -
j_call: TRBJ2-1
cdr3_length: 16
cdr3_nt: TGTGCCATCAGCTTGGTCGGCAGGGCCTCCTACAATGAGCAGTTCTTC
cdr3_aa: CAISLVGRASYNEQFF

v_call: TRBV6-5
clone_size: -
d_call: -
j_call: TRBJ1-4
cdr3_length: 14
cdr3_nt: TGTGCCAGCAGAACAGGGTCAACTAATGAAAAACTGTTTTTT
cdr3_aa: CASRTGSTNEKLFF

v_call: TRBV23-1
clone_size: -
d_call: TRBD1
j_call: TRBJ2-7
cdr3_length: 12
cdr3_nt: TGCGCCAGCAGAGGGACAGTCTCCGAGCAGTACTTC
cdr3_aa: CASRGTVSEQYF